Below, 21 T cell receptor beta chains from the same sample are listed, as sequenced in a study of CD8 T cells in ankylosing spondylitis. Study-wide results and limits: Seemingly characteristic of ankylosing spondylitis blood was a TCR beta motif consisting of about 8 highly homologous variants.

Their antigen targets remain unknown. From the 5' RACE reads, TCRdb called clonotypes with MiXCR, one entry per CDR3 protein. The table includes some 840,000 distinct CDR3 sequences, 10% to 15% detected once. Sequenced input: blood, either unsorted or a sorted T cell fraction (not recorded which). These receptors were collected from a male donor with ankylosing spondylitis.

V and J are TRBV5-5 and TRBJ2-1; TRBD2 might be the D (5 bases). Trimming shortened V by 8 bases and J by 5 bases, and 14 bases separated the two germline ends. The CDR3 runs 13 residues. In germline, CDR1 is SGHKS, CDR2 YYEKEE (reference sequence). The CDR3 sequence: CARSPGLNNEQFF. The CDR3 nucleotides are TGTGCCAGGAGCCCCGGACTCAACAATGAGCAGTTCTTC.

This clonotype has more than one count but fewer than ten. The V and J genes are TRBV4-3 and TRBJ2-1; perhaps TRBD2 as D (6 bases). There are 16 residues in the CDR3. The V gene lost 1 base and the J gene lost 3 bases, with 13 bases spanning the gap. The germline V gene encodes CDR1 LGHNA and CDR2 YSLEER. CDR3 nucleotide sequence: TGCGCCAGCAGCCAAGGGGGCGGGATAATCTACAATGAGCAGTTCTTC. It encodes CASSQGGGIIYNEQFF.

The V call is TRBV4-2, the J call TRBJ2-5; the match to TRBD2 covers 12 bases. The V segment lost 7 bases and the J segment 5 bases; nucleotides outside the gene matches: 20. The CDR3 has 19 residues. Germline CDR1 and CDR2: LGHNA and YNFKEQ. The CDR3 reads CASNPLGGTSGLYGETQYF. In DNA form, the CDR3 reads TGTGCCAGCAACCCACTAGGCGGGACTAGCGGGTTATACGGGGAGACCCAGTACTTC.

The chain employs TRBV30 and TRBJ1-1; no clear D gene. Germline CDR1 is GTSNPN and CDR2 is SVGIG (reference sequence). Trimming stripped 1 base from V and 1 base from J, with 7 bases between. CDR3 length equals 13 residues. CDR3 DNA: TGTGCCTGGAGTGAACTTGGGAACACTGAAGCTTTCTTT. This gives the protein CAWSELGNTEAFF.

In this sample, this clonotype turned up a few times. This chain links TRBV9 with TRBJ2-5, with D possibly TRBD2 on 7 matching bases. V dropped 1 base and J dropped 5 bases, with 15 bases sitting between them. Germline-derived CDR1 and CDR2 are SGDLS and YYNGEE. The CDR3 totals 15 residues. The CDR3 DNA is TGTGCCAGCAGCGTACGAGGGGGGGCCGGCGAGACCCAGTACTTC. Its protein is CASSVRGGAGETQYF.

This clonotype was seen many times. The rearrangement uses TRBV5-4 and TRBJ2-3; 7 nucleotides agree with TRBD2. The CDR3 covers 15 residues. The V gene's germline CDR1 is SGHNT and CDR2 YYREEE (reference sequence). Trimming took 0 bases from V and 2 from J; bases not matched to a gene: 3. The chain's CDR3 is CASSLGLAVTDTQYF. The CDR3 DNA reads as TGTGCCAGCAGCTTGGGACTAGCCGTCACAGATACGCAGTATTTT.

This chain connects TRBV20-1 to TRBJ2-5, with D possibly TRBD1 on 5 matching bases. V was cut by 3 bases and J by 10 bases, with 12 bases left in between. The CDR3 spans 11 residues. Germline lookup yields CDR1 DFQATT and CDR2 SNEGSKA (reference sequence). Here the CDR3 reads CSASRALDQYF. CDR3 DNA sequence: TGCAGTGCTAGCAGGGCCCTAGACCAGTACTTC.

The chain joins TRBV20-1 to TRBJ1-1; D is perhaps TRBD1 (5 bases). Looked up from germline, CDR1 is DFQATT and CDR2 is SNEGSKA (reference sequence). Trimming pared 8 bases from V and 5 bases from J, leaving 30 bases between. This CDR3 spans 17 amino acids. The CDR3 DNA follows: TGCAGTTTCAGTTTTCCGGGGACGGACGATCGGGGGACTGAAGCTTTCTTT. As protein: CSFSFPGTDDRGTEAFF.

This clonotype was seen a handful of times. The chain couples TRBV5-1 to TRBJ2-5; D might be TRBD1 (6 bases). This CDR3 contains 15 residues. Per germline, CDR1 SGHRS and CDR2 YFSETQ. The V end was cut by 0 bases, the J end by 5 bases, with 14 bases between. This CDR3 reads CASSLEGRGWETQYF. The DNA for the CDR3 is TGCGCCAGCAGCTTGGAGGGCAGGGGTTGGGAGACCCAGTACTTC. Full variable domain (remainder filled in from reference TRBV5-1 and TRBJ2-5): KAGVTQTPRYLIKTRGQQVTLSCSPISGHRSVSWYQQTPGQGLQFLFEYFSETQRNKGNFPGRFSGRQFSNSRSEMNVSTLELGDSALYLCASSLEGRGWETQYFGPGTRLLVL.

The chain recombines TRBV7-2 with TRBJ2-5; 11 bases match TRBD2. Losses at the gene ends were 3 bases for V and 5 bases for J; bases not matched to a gene: 8. The CDR3 contains 16 residues. CDR1 is SGHTA and CDR2 is FQGNSA in the germline V gene. The CDR3, as DNA: TGTGCCAGCAGCTTTAGCGGGGGGGCCCATAAGGAGACCCAGTACTTC. Protein sequence: CASSFSGGAHKETQYF.

The chain has TRBV2 and TRBJ2-7; weak D call: TRBD2 (5 bases). Germline CDR1 is SNHLY and CDR2 is FYNNEI. The CDR3 contains 15 residues. V dropped 3 bases and J dropped 2 bases, with 14 bases sitting between them. The CDR3: CASSDFGGFPYEQYF. The CDR3 nucleotides are TGTGCCAGCAGTGATTTCGGAGGATTTCCCTACGAGCAGTACTTC.

This clonotype was detected ten times or more. The gene calls are TRBV20-1 and TRBJ2-1; D is perhaps TRBD1 or TRBD2 (5 bases each). This CDR3 is built from 14 residues. The germline CDR1 and CDR2 sequences are DFQATT and SNEGSKA (reference sequence). V shed 1 base and J shed 4 bases, with 11 bases lying between them. The CDR3 region has the DNA TGCAGTGCTAGAGGGCAGGGACGGTACAATGAGCAGTTCTTC. Translated, it gives CSARGQGRYNEQFF.

The chain is built from TRBV11-3 and TRBJ2-1; 11 nucleotides align to TRBD2. J lost 4 bases, V lost 5 bases, and 7 bases had no gene match. The germline V gene has CDR1 SGHNT and CDR2 YENEEA. The CDR3 runs 16 residues. The DNA of the CDR3 is TGTGCCAGCAGCCCAACTGGACTAGCGGGTTACAATGAGCAGTTCTTC. This translates into CASSPTGLAGYNEQFF.

V is TRBV7-2 and J is TRBJ2-7; D might be TRBD2 (5 bases). Trimming cost V 5 bases and J 5 bases, with 10 bases left between them. This CDR3 is 12 amino acids long. CDR1 and CDR2 (germline): SGHTA, FQGNSA. CDR3 region: CASSGGEDEQYF. The CDR3 region has the DNA TGTGCCAGCAGCGGAGGCGAGGACGAGCAGTACTTC.

This clonotype turned up a few times. The genes are TRBV7-2 and TRBJ2-5, with D perhaps matching TRBD1 (5 bases). The V and J ends lost 6 bases and 5 bases respectively, with 19 bases between them. The CDR3 has 15 residues. Germline CDR1 and CDR2: SGHTA and FQGNSA. The CDR3 protein is CASSFVGPPGETQYF. DNA of the CDR3: TGTGCCAGCAGTTTTGTGGGCCCCCCAGGGGAGACCCAGTACTTC. The full variable domain, rest sourced from reference TRBV7-2 and TRBJ2-5, is GAGVSQSPSNKVTEKGKDVELRCDPISGHTALYWYRQSLGQGLEFLIYFQGNSAPDKSGLPSDRFSAERTGGSVSTLTIQRTQQEDSAVYLCASSFVGPPGETQYFGPGTRLLVL.

The chain joins TRBV28 to TRBJ2-5, with TRBD1 as a possible D gene (5 bases). In germline, CDR1 is MDHEN, CDR2 SYDVKM. Trimming left V 10 bases short and J 1 base short, with 10 bases between. This CDR3 region has 12 residues. CDR3 amino acids: CATIGVQETQYF. As DNA, the CDR3 is TGTGCCACGATAGGGGTCCAAGAGACCCAGTACTTC.

This clonotype was seen a handful of times. The V gene is TRBV10-3, the J gene TRBJ1-2; 7 bases map to TRBD1. CDR3 size: 15 residues. The germline V gene has CDR1 ENHRY and CDR2 SYGVKD. The J segment lost 2 bases and the V segment lost 10 bases, leaving 13 bases of the junction unmatched. The CDR3 DNA is TGTGCCACCTGGGACAGCGCTAACCCAAACTATGGCTACACCTTC. Encoded protein: CATWDSANPNYGYTF.

The CDR3 sequence: CSAGRVRGQETQYF. The CDR3 DNA follows: TGCAGTGCTGGGAGGGTCAGGGGCCAAGAGACCCAGTACTTC. The chain is built from TRBV20-1 and TRBJ2-5; D perhaps matches TRBD2 (7 bases). V lost 5 bases and J lost 1, with 14 bases in between. The CDR3 length is 14 residues. The V gene's germline CDR1 is DFQATT and CDR2 SNEGSKA (reference sequence).

The chain joins TRBV7-2 to TRBJ1-1, with D tentatively TRBD1 (6 bases). Looked up from germline, CDR1 is SGHTA and CDR2 is FQGNSA. With 2 bases removed from V and 0 bases from J, the gap between germline ends came to 13 bases. The CDR3 extends over 16 amino acids. The CDR3 region has the DNA TGTGCCAGCAGCTTAATGGGAACAGGGTTGAACACTGAAGCTTTCTTT. This encodes CASSLMGTGLNTEAFF.

V gene TRBV5-5 combines with J gene TRBJ2-2; D unresolved. V was cut by 0 bases and J by 4 bases, with 10 bases left in between. Germline CDR1 reads SGHKS; CDR2 reads YYEKEE (reference sequence). The CDR3 spans 15 residues. CDR3 loop: CASSLAGWITGELFF. The CDR3 DNA reads as TGTGCCAGCAGCTTGGCCGGCTGGATCACCGGGGAGCTGTTTTTT.

CDR3 nucleotides: TGTGCCAGCACCCGATTAGGCGAGGTGAACACTGAAGCTTTCTTT. It codes for CASTRLGEVNTEAFF. This chain joins TRBV7-6 and TRBJ1-1; no clear D. This CDR3 comprises 15 residues. Germline V gene data show CDR1 as SGHVS and CDR2 as FNYEAQ. V was clipped by 7 bases and J by 0 bases, with 15 bases between them.